A single sample is the source of the 9 T cell receptor beta chains below, sequenced in a study of CD4 T cells in relation to SARS-CoV-2 and coronaviruses. Antigens for these TCRs are unknown. Before the COVID-19 pandemic, during about 2010-2018, CD4+ T cells were taken from unexposed donors. CD4+ T cells were isolated from the cells after about ten days of culture. TCRdb's copy holds only in-frame clones and misses some; the assay was immunoSEQ multiplex PCR. The table lists around 18,000 clones, over 65% of them singletons. Source material: CD4+ T cells from PBMCs, cultured in vitro. The source is a human donor in good health.

V and J are TRBV4-1 and TRBJ2-6, with TRBD1 as a possible D gene (6 bases). Per the germline V gene, CDR1 is MGHRA and CDR2 is YSYEKL. CDR3 length: 18 residues. Between the trimmed V and J ends, which lost 1 base and 4 bases, there was a span of 17 bases. CDR3 bases: TGCGCCAGCAGCCAAGTGGCCGAGGCAGGGGTCGGGGCCAACGTCCTGACTTTC. This codes for CASSQVAEAGVGANVLTF.

The rearrangement uses TRBV5-4 and TRBJ1-1; 7 nucleotides agree with TRBD1. There are 15 residues in the CDR3. Trimming cost V 4 bases and J 0 bases; bases outside gene matches: 6. Looked up from germline, CDR1 is SGHNT and CDR2 is YYREEE (reference sequence). The CDR3 DNA follows: TGTGCCAGCAGCACAGGGGCCCTGGTGAACACTGAAGCTTTCTTT. It codes for CASSTGALVNTEAFF.

This rearrangement joins TRBV19 to TRBJ1-5, with TRBD1 matching 10 bases. Losses at the gene ends were 4 bases for V and 7 bases for J; bases not matched to a gene: 4. The CDR3 loop spans 14 amino acids. From germline, CDR1 is LNHDA and CDR2 SQIVND (reference sequence). The DNA for the CDR3 is TGTGCCAGTAGTAAAGGGACAGGGGAACAGCCCCAGCATTTT. Translated, it gives CASSKGTGEQPQHF.

The gene calls are TRBV5-1 and TRBJ1-5; maybe TRBD1 (6 bases). The CDR3 is made up of 16 amino acids. V lost 3 bases, J lost 4 bases, and 17 bases lay in between. Germline-derived CDR1 and CDR2 are SGHRS and YFSETQ. CDR3 coding DNA: TGCGCCAGCAGCTGGGCAGGGGTTACGGGAAATCAGCCCCAGCATTTT. Its translation is CASSWAGVTGNQPQHF.

The chain couples TRBV7-9 to TRBJ2-5; D may be TRBD2 (6 bases). The CDR3 extends over 16 amino acids. V dropped 5 bases and J dropped 1 base, with 17 bases sitting between them. Germline V gene sequence: CDR1 SEHNR, CDR2 FQNEAQ (reference sequence). Here the CDR3 reads CASSGLLGGSQETQYF. DNA for the CDR3: TGTGCCAGCAGCGGACTGTTGGGGGGATCCCAAGAGACCCAGTACTTC.

The V call is TRBV2, the J call TRBJ2-3; 16 bases fit TRBD2. This CDR3 is 16 amino acids long. Germline V gives CDR1 SNHLY, CDR2 FYNNEI. The V and J ends lost 5 bases and 3 bases, in that order; junction bases with no gene match: 2. Here the CDR3 reads CASSWGLAGGTDTQYF. CDR3 bases: TGTGCCAGCAGTTGGGGACTAGCGGGAGGGACAGATACGCAGTATTTT.

The rearrangement links TRBV11-3 to TRBJ2-1; weak D call: TRBD1 (5 bases). The CDR3 contains 15 residues. Germline values: CDR1 SGHNT, CDR2 YENEEA. V lost 1 base and J 6 bases, leaving 13 bases between the germline ends. Here the CDR3 reads CASSLGTTATNEQFF. CDR3 nucleotides: TGTGCCAGCAGCTTAGGGACGACAGCTACCAATGAGCAGTTCTTC.

The rearrangement joins TRBV28 to TRBJ2-7; 7 nucleotides line up with TRBD1. The CDR3 is 14 residues long. The J segment lost 3 bases and the V segment lost 7 bases, leaving 9 bases of the junction unmatched. The germline V gene encodes CDR1 MDHEN and CDR2 SYDVKM. CDR3 sequence reads: CASTPDRALYEQYF. In DNA, the CDR3 is TGTGCCAGCACCCCTGACAGGGCACTCTACGAGCAGTACTTC.

The rearrangement joins TRBV18 to TRBJ1-4, with D possibly TRBD1 on 5 matching bases. CDR3 length: 15 residues. Trimming removed 6 bases at V and 0 bases at J, with 11 bases between. Germline V gene data show CDR1 as KGHSH and CDR2 as LQKENI. CDR3 DNA sequence: TGTGCCAGCTCCACAGGTTCTACAACTAATGAAAAACTGTTTTTT. Protein sequence: CASSTGSTTNEKLFF.